The rows below give T cell receptor beta chains drawn from one sample of a study of CD8+ T cells in alopecia areata. Data came from immunoSEQ multiplex PCR; TCRdb stores just in-frame clones and leaves some out. The top ten hold more than 13% of the sample, which has under 200,000 clones, around 60% seen once. The material was CD4+ T cells sorted from blood, obtained at week 24, from a patient treated with tofacitinib. These receptors originate from a human donor with alopecia areata. Each CDR3 is given with its conserved first and last residue. The D gene is left open where the match is weak. The size of a clone is reported for some rows only, either as once, few or many, or as a class for expanded clones.

>TRBV7-2|TRBD1|TRBJ1-1|.|15
TGTGCCAGCAGCCCGTGGACAGGTGGGAACACTGAAGCTTTCTTT
CASSPWTGGNTEAFF
>TRBV5-6|TRBD1|TRBJ1-1|once|17
TGTGCCAGCAGCCAAGGACAGGGAATGGGGATGAACACTGAAGCTTTCTTT
CASSQGQGMGMNTEAFF
>TRBV5-6|.|TRBJ2-3|few|14
TGTGCCAGCAGCTTGTATTTGGCCACAGATACGCAGTATTTT
CASSLYLATDTQYF
>TRBV7-2|TRBD2|TRBJ2-7|.|15
TGTGCCAGCAGCTTCTGGCCTAGCGGGTCCTACGAGCAGTACTTC
CASSFWPSGSYEQYF
>TRBV5-6|.|TRBJ2-4|once|17
TGTGCCAGCAGCTTTGGCATCACACAGGGACCGACGGACATTCAGTACTTC
CASSFGITQGPTDIQYF
>TRBV15|.|TRBJ1-2|few|12
TGTGCCACCAGTCGGAGCGACGACGGCTACACCTTC
CATSRSDDGYTF
>TRBV5-6|TRBD1|TRBJ1-4|.|16
TGTGCCAGCAGGCAACGGAACAGGGGCACTAATGAAAAACTGTTTTTT
CASRQRNRGTNEKLFF
>TRBV30|.|TRBJ1-2|.|17
TGTGCCTCCGCGAGCCGTTTACAGGCGACCGGGTTCGGTGGCTACACCTTC
CASASRLQATGFGGYTF
>TRBV7-9|.|TRBJ1-2|.|14
TGTGCCAGCAGCTTAGCATGGGCGGTCTATGGCTACACCTTC
CASSLAWAVYGYTF
>TRBV9|.|TRBJ2-5|few|13
TGTGCCAGCTCACGAGGGGATGAAGAGACCCAGTACTTC
CASSRGDEETQYF
>TRBV5-6|TRBD1|TRBJ2-3|.|16
TGTGCCAGCTCCGGCCGGGACAGGGTGGGACGAGATACGCAGTATTTT
CASSGRDRVGRDTQYF
>TRBV30|.|TRBJ1-1|.|13
TGTGCCTGGAGTGTACGGACCGCGGGAAGGGCTTTCTTT
CAWSVRTAGRAFF
>TRBV13|TRBD2|TRBJ2-7|.|14
TGTGCCAGCAGCGAAGGACTAGCAGTCTACGAGCAGTACTTC
CASSEGLAVYEQYF
>TRBV2|.|TRBJ2-5|few|15
TGTGCCAGCAGTGAACAAGGACAGCGCCAAGAGACCCAGTACTTC
CASSEQGQRQETQYF
>TRBV27|.|TRBJ2-4|.|15
TGTGCCAGCAGTACTAACAGGGGGGGTATGGGCATTCAGTACTTC
CASSTNRGGMGIQYF
>TRBV2|.|TRBJ1-5|.|15
TGTGCCAGCAGGAGGGGGGGGACGAGCAATCAGCCCCAGCATTTT
CASRRGGTSNQPQHF
>TRBV29-1|TRBD2|TRBJ2-5|few|15
TGCAGCGCGAGGGGACTAGCGGGTGCGGGGGAGACCCAGTACTTC
CSARGLAGAGETQYF
>TRBV19|.|TRBJ1-2|.|11
TGTGCCAGTAGTATAGAAGATGGCTACACCTTC
CASSIEDGYTF
>TRBV30|.|TRBJ2-7|.|14
TGTGCCTGGAGCCTCGGCCCAGGATCCTACGAGCAGTACTTC
CAWSLGPGSYEQYF
>TRBV5-1|.|TRBJ2-2|.|14
TGCGCCAGCAGCGGGGGACAAGACACCGGGGAGCTGTTTTTT
CASSGGQDTGELFF